Presented here are 3 T cell receptor beta chains from one specimen sequenced in a study of shared clonotypes between healthy human individuals. Measured with immunoSEQ multiplex PCR; TCRdb has only the in-frame clones, and not every one. The table has some 2,400,000 clones, around 95% seen once. The source material was naive CD4+ T cells sorted from blood. The subset is: CD45RA+ positively selected. These receptors all stem from a man younger than 30 in good health.

V gene TRBV2 combines with J gene TRBJ1-6, with D uncertain. V lost 4 bases, J lost 15 bases, and 16 bases lay in between. Germline V CDR1 and CDR2: SNHLY, FYNNEI. The CDR3 is 13 amino acids. CDR3: CASSVESSTDLHF. For the CDR3, the DNA is TGTGCCAGCAGTGTAGAGTCCTCGACGGACCTCCACTTT.

The J gene is TRBJ2-7, the V gene TRBV5-6, with no clear D. Germline CDR1 SGHDT, CDR2 YYEEEE. The CDR3 spans 12 residues. V lost 2 bases and J 6 bases, leaving 9 bases between the germline ends. CDR3 in amino acids: CASSFLGFEQYF. CDR3 in DNA: TGTGCCAGCAGCTTTTTAGGGTTCGAGCAGTACTTC. Drawing the rest from reference TRBV5-6 and TRBJ2-7, the complete variable domain is DAGVTQSPTHLIKTRGQQVTLRCSPKSGHDTVSWYQQALGQGPQFIFQYYEEEERQRGNFPDRFSGHQFPNYSSELNVNALLLGDSALYLCASSFLGFEQYFGPGTRLTVT.

The gene calls are TRBV29-1 and TRBJ1-5, with D maybe TRBD1 (5 bases). The CDR3 consists of 13 residues. Looked up from germline, CDR1 is SQVTM and CDR2 is ANQGSEA. The V end lost 6 bases, the J end lost 4 bases, and 13 bases lay between the germline ends. The CDR3 bases are TGCAGCGTCGGGGCTGGGGGGAATCAGCCCCAGCATTTT. Translation gives CSVGAGGNQPQHF.